A selection of T cell receptor beta chains follows, all from one sample in a study of T cell responses to AZD1222 COVID-19 vaccine. The assay was immunoSEQ multiplex PCR, and TCRdb's table has in-frame clones only and misses some. The sample carries about 63,000 clones, about four fifths recorded once. The sample was peripheral blood, taken 28 days after the second AZD1222 dose. The source is an adult who received the AZD1222 COVID-19 vaccine. Both conserved end residues are part of each CDR3. The D gene is left open where the match is weak. Clone size, where shown, is once, few, many, or a class for clones that have expanded.

TRBJ1-3 . TRBV18 few TGTGCCAGCTCACAAGACGGTGGAAACACCATATATTTT CASSQDGGNTIYF
TRBJ1-2 TRBD1 TRBV29-1 once TGCAGCGTCCGCCAGGGGGCAGGGGCCTATGGCTACACCTTC CSVRQGAGAYGYTF
TRBJ1-2 . TRBV10-3 . TGTGCCATCAGTGAGTCGCGGGTCGGCTACACCTTC CAISESRVGYTF
TRBJ1-1 TRBD1 TRBV10-3 . TGTGCCATCAGTGAGTTAGGACAGGGGACTAACACTGAAGCTTTCTTT CAISELGQGTNTEAFF
TRBJ1-2 . TRBV4-1 . TGCGCCAGCAGCCAAGATTGGCAAGGGGAAGGTCAGGGCTACACCTTC CASSQDWQGEGQGYTF
TRBJ1-2 . TRBV3-1/TRBV3-2 few TGTGCCAGCAGCCAAGATATTACGGCAGGAGTCTATGGCTACACCTTC CASSQDITAGVYGYTF
TRBJ2-1 . TRBV6-5 . TGTGCCAGCAGTTACTCGGTCGGAGGGGCCTTCCCGCAGTTCTTC CASSYSVGGAFPQFF
TRBJ1-5 . TRBV18 . TGTGCCAGCTCACAACTCAATCAGCCCCAGCATTTT CASSQLNQPQHF
TRBJ2-7 . TRBV29-1 . TGCAGCGTTGACTCAGGGGACGAGCAGTACTTC CSVDSGDEQYF
TRBJ1-4 . TRBV19 . TGTGCCAGTAGTATAGTAAGAAGGACTAATGAAAAACTGTTTTTT CASSIVRRTNEKLFF
TRBJ2-7 TRBD1 TRBV27 few TGTGCCAGCAGTTTCGTGGCAGGGGGCAAGTACGAGCAGTACTTC CASSFVAGGKYEQYF
TRBJ1-6 . TRBV5-1 . TGCGCCAGCAGCTTCTCACAGGGTAATTCACCCCTCCACTTT CASSFSQGNSPLHF
TRBJ2-5 TRBD1 TRBV5-1 . TGCGCCAGCAGCTTAGGGACAGGGTCCGAGACCCAGTACTTC CASSLGTGSETQYF
TRBJ1-1 . TRBV28 . TGTGCCAGCAGTCCGTCCGGGGCGGGAGCGGGTGAAGCTTTCTTT CASSPSGAGAGEAFF
TRBJ1-5 TRBD1 TRBV7-9 . TGTGCCAGCAGTACCCAGGGGGATCAGCCCCAGCATTTT CASSTQGDQPQHF
TRBJ1-1 . TRBV5-1 . TGCGCCAGCAGCCTTCCCCCGAGGGAGAACACTGAAGCTTTCTTT CASSLPPRENTEAFF
TRBJ1-2 TRBD1 TRBV29-1 . TGCAGCGTTGAACGGGGACAGGGGTATGGCTACACCTTC CSVERGQGYGYTF
TRBJ2-7 TRBD2 TRBV28 . TGTGCCAGCAGTGGGACTAGCGGGGGGCAGAAGCAGTACTTC CASSGTSGGQKQYF
TRBJ1-2 . TRBV4-1 . TGCGCCAGCAGCCAAGATCCCCGTTCTATCTATGGCTACACCTTC CASSQDPRSIYGYTF
TRBJ2-5 TRBD2 TRBV7-6 . TGTGCCAGCAGCTTAGCACCCGCTCGACTAGCGGGGATCTGGGAGACCCAGTACTTC CASSLAPARLAGIWETQYF
TRBJ1-2 . TRBV9 few TGTGCCAGCAGCGTAGAGGGGGGTAAACAGGGAAGCAACTATGGCTACACCTTC CASSVEGGKQGSNYGYTF
TRBJ1-2 . TRBV5-1 few TGCGCCAGCAGCCCCCGCGACCGAAACTATGGCTACACCTTC CASSPRDRNYGYTF
TRBJ1-6 . TRBV19 once TGTGCCAGTAGTGAAACCGGGACCCCGAATTCACCCCTCCACTTT CASSETGTPNSPLHF
TRBJ2-3 TRBD2 TRBV28 . TGTGCCAGCAGCCCTGGGACTAGCGGGGGGGGAAGCACAGATACGCAGTATTTT CASSPGTSGGGSTDTQYF
TRBJ2-1 . TRBV4-1 . TGCGCCAGCAGCCAAGACGGTTCAGGGGCCGGGGACAATGAGCAGTTCTTC CASSQDGSGAGDNEQFF
TRBJ1-1 . TRBV15 . TGTGCCACCAGCAGAGAGGGGAGGGGCGCGGCTGAAGCTTTCTTT CATSREGRGAAEAFF
TRBJ2-2 TRBD2 TRBV6-6 . TGTGCCAGCAGTCCCCCTCCCCTAGCGGGGGGGCCTAGGGCCGGGGAGCTGTTTTTT CASSPPPLAGGPRAGELFF
TRBJ2-7 TRBD1 TRBV9 . TGTGCCAGCAGCGTTGAGGGTGGGGACAGAGGCTACGAGCAGTACTTC CASSVEGGDRGYEQYF
TRBJ1-2 . TRBV5-1 . TGCGCCAGCAGCTTTCACAGGCAGGGGATAAACTATGGCTACACCTTC CASSFHRQGINYGYTF
TRBJ1-4 TRBD1 TRBV5-1 . TGCGCCAGCAGCTGGGAGACAGGGTACGAGGTTGAAAAACTGTTTTTT CASSWETGYEVEKLFF
TRBJ2-7 . TRBV19 . TGTGCCAGTACCGAGGGCCCCGGCGGGCACGAGCAGTACTTC CASTEGPGGHEQYF
TRBJ1-4 . TRBV10-3 . TGTGCCATCAACGGGGGAACTAATGAAAAACTGTTTTTT CAINGGTNEKLFF
TRBJ1-2 TRBD1 TRBV19 . TGTGCCAGTAGTCCCCCACAGGGGTGGGACTATGGCTACACCTTC CASSPPQGWDYGYTF
TRBJ1-4 . TRBV20-1 . TGCAGTGCTAGTAGGGCAGCCGCAACTAATGAAAAACTGTTTTTT CSASRAAATNEKLFF
TRBJ2-2 . TRBV10-1 . TGCGCCAGCAGTCTAAACCGGGGCGCCGGGGAGCTGTTTTTT CASSLNRGAGELFF
TRBJ1-2 TRBD1 TRBV9 . TGTGCCAGCAGCTCCCGGACAGGGAACTATGGCTACACCTTC CASSSRTGNYGYTF
TRBJ2-6 . TRBV5-6 . TGTGCCAGCAGCTTATGGGGACCATACTCTGGGGCCAACGTCCTGACTTTC CASSLWGPYSGANVLTF
TRBJ2-5 . TRBV30 . TGTGCCTGGAGTGTAGGAGAGACCCAGTACTTC CAWSVGETQYF
TRBJ2-5 TRBD2 TRBV15 . TGTGCCACCAGTGAGCGGGGGGGCAGCCAAGAGACCCAGTACTTC CATSERGGSQETQYF
TRBJ2-1 TRBD1 TRBV7-6 . TGTGCCAGCTCCAGACAGGGTGGACCTCCTAGTAACAATGAGCAGTTCTTC CASSRQGGPPSNNEQFF
TRBJ1-4 . TRBV4-3 . TGCGCCAGCAGCCGCCTTGGACTTCACGAATCGTATGGGGAAAAACTGTTTTTT CASSRLGLHESYGEKLFF
TRBJ1-5 . TRBV6-1 . TGTGCCAGCAATGGAGGGTTCGGCAATCAGCCCCAGCATTTT CASNGGFGNQPQHF
TRBJ1-3 . TRBV12-3/TRBV12-4 . TGTGCCAGCAGCAGGGCCGATAACACCATATATTTT CASSRADNTIYF
TRBJ1-1 . TRBV6-5 . TGTGCCAGCAGGACGGACGTTTGGAACACTGAAGCTTTCTTT CASRTDVWNTEAFF
TRBJ1-2 . TRBV19 . TGTGCCAGTAGTCCGGTCCCCGTCTATGGCTACACCTTC CASSPVPVYGYTF
TRBJ1-5 . TRBV18 . TGTGCCAGCTCACCACAGGGTAATCAGCCCCAGCATTTT CASSPQGNQPQHF
TRBJ1-1 . TRBV4-2 few TGTGCCAGCAGCCAAGATCTTGGGGGGGCCCGGACTGAAGCTTTCTTT CASSQDLGGARTEAFF
TRBJ2-5 . TRBV7-2 few TGTGCCAGCAGCTTCTCCCAATTTTATGAGACCCAGTACTTC CASSFSQFYETQYF
TRBJ2-7 TRBD2 TRBV3-1/TRBV3-2 . TGTGCCAGCAGCCGGCCTAGCGGCACCTACGAGCAGTACTTC CASSRPSGTYEQYF
TRBJ1-2 . TRBV19 . TGTGCCAGTAGCCCCGCCCGACAGTTAAACTATGGCTACACCTTC CASSPARQLNYGYTF
TRBJ1-3 . TRBV6-5 few TGTGCCAGCACCTCAGGAGGGCAACCTGGAAACACCATATATTTT CASTSGGQPGNTIYF
TRBJ1-2 TRBD1 TRBV30 . TGTGCCTGGAGACAGGGGCGGGGTGGCTACACCTTC CAWRQGRGGYTF
TRBJ2-5 TRBD2 TRBV14 few TGTGCCAGCAGCCCCCAGCGGGGGGGGCGAGAGACCCAGTACTTC CASSPQRGGRETQYF
TRBJ1-4 . TRBV2 . TGTGCCTACTCGATATTAGGGACGGGGACTGAAAAACTGTTTTTT CAYSILGTGTEKLFF
TRBJ2-7 . TRBV18 . TGTGCCAGCTCACCACAAAGGCCCTCAGAGGAGCAGTACTTC CASSPQRPSEEQYF
TRBJ2-6 TRBD1 TRBV4-1 . TGCGCCAGCAGCCAGAGGACAGGCTACTCCTCTGGGGCCAACGTCCTGACTTTC CASSQRTGYSSGANVLTF
TRBJ1-5 TRBD1 TRBV2 . TGTGCCAGCAGCGGGACAGAGGATCAGCCCCAGCATTTT CASSGTEDQPQHF